The following is a T cell receptor beta chain sequence with its context. The data stem from a study of cytomegalovirus exposure and HLA in healthy donors. Both 60 Vbeta primers and 13 Jbeta primers went into the PCR. The protocol was immunoSEQ multiplex PCR, while the TCRdb copy is restricted to in-frame clones and leaves out a portion. Altogether under 200,000 clones are present, 68% being singletons, with the ten largest covering approximately 1.3%. V was pared by 5 bases and J by 4 bases, with 11 bases of the junction left unmatched. Germline CDR1 is SSHAT and CDR2 is FNYEAQ (reference sequence). The CDR3 runs 17 residues.

Sequenced input: PBMCs. The chain couples TRBV7-7 to TRBJ2-2; the match to TRBD1 covers 9 bases. This TCR came from a man aged 45-60 years in good health and CMV-seronegative. CDR3 residues: CASSGEQGAFGTGELFF. In nucleotides, the CDR3 is TGTGCCAGCAGCGGGGAACAGGGGGCATTTGGCACCGGGGAGCTGTTTTTT.